Following are 7 T cell receptor beta chains from one sample sequenced in a study of cytomegalovirus exposure and HLA in healthy donors. PCR amplification relied on 60 Vbeta primers (plus 13 Jbeta primers). Sequencing used immunoSEQ multiplex PCR; TCRdb keeps in-frame clones, though not all of them. Of about 150,000 clones in the sample, 79% were seen once. Sequenced material: PBMCs. Source of these receptors: a man aged 50-60 years in good health and CMV-seropositive.

This clone was observed a handful of times. The chain recombines TRBV2 with TRBJ1-3; 7 bases are shared with TRBD1. The V gene's germline CDR1 is SNHLY and CDR2 FYNNEI. V trimming: 4 bases; J trimming: 8 bases; junction bases outside the gene matches: 8. This CDR3 spans 14 amino acids. The DNA for the CDR3 is TGTGCCAGCAGTGCACAGGGGTTTCGAGACACCATATATTTT. This translates into CASSAQGFRDTIYF.

This clone was seen a single time. This chain uses TRBV28 with TRBJ2-7; 7 bases match TRBD1. The CDR3 is 14 amino acids. CDR1 is MDHEN and CDR2 is SYDVKM in the germline V gene. The V and J ends lost 3 bases and 0 bases, in that order; junction bases with no gene match: 2. The CDR3 region is CASSFGTVSYEQYF. DNA for the CDR3: TGTGCCAGCAGTTTCGGGACAGTCTCCTACGAGCAGTACTTC.

The chain uses TRBV28 and TRBJ1-1; unclear D gene. V was pared by 3 bases and J by 1 base, with 12 bases between. Germline assignment: CDR1 MDHEN and CDR2 SYDVKM. CDR3 size: 15 residues. CDR3 sequence: CASSFYPSGNTEAFF. The DNA for the CDR3 is TGTGCCAGCAGTTTCTATCCGAGTGGGAACACTGAAGCTTTCTTT.

The J gene is TRBJ2-5, the V gene TRBV29-1; D ambiguous. The CDR3 runs 12 residues. The V gene lost 3 bases and the J gene lost 1 base, with 6 bases spanning the gap. Germline assignment: CDR1 SQVTM and CDR2 ANQGSEA. CDR3 nucleotide sequence: TGCAGCGTTGACGGTTCCCAAGAGACCCAGTACTTC. Encoded protein: CSVDGSQETQYF.

V gene TRBV4-1 combines with J gene TRBJ2-7, with 8 bases aligning to TRBD2. This CDR3 comprises 16 residues. Per germline, CDR1 MGHRA and CDR2 YSYEKL. The trim removed 2 bases at V and 3 bases at J, leaving 9 bases unmatched. The CDR3 reads CASSQSTGTSLYEQYF. In DNA form, the CDR3 reads TGCGCCAGCAGCCAATCTACCGGGACTAGTCTCTACGAGCAGTACTTC.

Worth noting for this clone: The same CDR3 arises from other DNA sequences in this sample as well. This sequence joins TRBV10-3 and TRBJ1-5, with 7 bases that match TRBD1. The V gene end was trimmed by 6 bases and the J gene end by 5 bases; junction bases not matched to a gene: 4. From germline, CDR1 is ENHRY and CDR2 SYGVKD. This CDR3 spans 13 amino acids. CDR3 DNA sequence: TGTGCCATCAGAGACAGGGTAGATCAGCCCCAGCATTTT. Protein: CAIRDRVDQPQHF.

CDR3 DNA sequence: TGTGCCAGTAGTCCAGGGATAGCCAAAAACATTCAGTACTTC. This translates into CASSPGIAKNIQYF. This chain connects TRBV19 to TRBJ2-4; weak D call: TRBD1 (5 bases). Trimming cost V 5 bases and J 0 bases, with 8 bases left between them. This CDR3 has 14 amino acids. From germline, CDR1 is LNHDA and CDR2 SQIVND (reference sequence). Full variable domain (rest looked up from reference TRBV19 and TRBJ2-4): DGGITQSPKYLFRKEGQNVTLSCEQNLNHDAMYWYRQDPGQGLRLIYYSQIVNDFQKGDIAEGYSVSREKKESFPLTVTSAQKNPTAFYLCASSPGIAKNIQYFGAGTRLSVL.